Each of the 29 T cell receptor beta chains below was sequenced from the same sample in a study of T cell responses to AZD1222 COVID-19 vaccine. TCRdb's copy holds only in-frame clones and misses some; the assay was immunoSEQ multiplex PCR. The table includes about 48,000 clones, about 86% detected once. This sample comprised peripheral blood, obtained 28 days after the second AZD1222 dose. The receptors were gathered from an adult who received the AZD1222 COVID-19 vaccine.

J is TRBJ2-7 and V is TRBV19, with D perhaps matching TRBD1 or TRBD2 (5 bases each). There are 13 residues in the CDR3. Germline assignment: CDR1 LNHDA and CDR2 SQIVND (reference sequence). V dropped 5 bases and J dropped 7 bases, with 15 bases sitting between them. The CDR3 DNA reads as TGTGCCAGTAGTTTTCTCTCTGGGGGAGAGCAGTACTTC. This sequence encodes CASSFLSGGEQYF.

The chain carries TRBV6-5 and TRBJ1-1, with a possible D match to TRBD1 (5 bases). Germline V CDR1 and CDR2: MNHEY, SVGAGI. The CDR3 is made up of 16 amino acids. The germline V and J ends were trimmed by 2 bases and 4 bases, with 17 bases remaining between them. CDR3 coding DNA: TGTGCCAGCAGTTACCCTCCCGGCAGGGTCGGCACTGAAGCTTTCTTT. Amino acid sequence: CASSYPPGRVGTEAFF.

In DNA, the CDR3 is TGTGCCAGCAGCCAAGATGGGCCGTATGAGCAGTTCTTC. It translates to CASSQDGPYEQFF. This chain links TRBV3-1 (or the pseudogene TRBV3-2) with TRBJ2-1, with D unclear. CDR1 is LGHDT and CDR2 is YNNKEL in the germline V gene (reference sequence). The ends were cut back, 0 bases at V and 8 bases at J, with 8 bases in the middle. The CDR3 has 13 amino acids.

This chain links TRBV2 with TRBJ2-5, with 7 bases matching TRBD1. Germline CDR1 is SNHLY and CDR2 is FYNNEI. The CDR3 sequence is 17 residues long. The ends lost 0 bases at V and 5 bases at J; junction bases unmatched: 12. The CDR3 coding sequence is TGTGCCAGCAGTGAAGCAGGGGGCGCGAGGGGTCGGGAGACCCAGTACTTC. Translating it yields CASSEAGGARGRETQYF.

V usage is TRBV12-2 and J usage is TRBJ2-7; the table's D gene call, TRBD2, was not cross checked with the DNA. TRBV12-2 is listed as a pseudogene. This CDR3 has 22 residues. CDR3 sequence (DNA): TGTGCAAGTCGCCAAACACTCGATACCGGGACTAGCGGGAGAGGATCTCACTACGAGCAGTACTTC. Translating gives CASRQTLDTGTSGRGSHYEQYF.

The V call is TRBV5-3, the J call TRBJ1-5; no clear D. TRBV5-3 qualifies as an ORF whose function is uncertain. This CDR3 is built from 12 residues. Trimming stripped 6 bases from V and 6 bases from J, with 10 bases between. The CDR3 DNA follows: TGTGCCAGAACTCCCGGAAGTCAGCCCCAGCATTTT. It encodes CARTPGSQPQHF.

The chain couples TRBV10-3 to TRBJ2-3; 7 nucleotides line up with TRBD2. There are 13 residues in the CDR3. Trimming at V came to 6 bases and at J to 4 bases, leaving 4 bases not matched to a gene. Germline CDR1 reads ENHRY; CDR2 reads SYGVKD. The CDR3 loop is CAIRGEGSDTQYF. The CDR3 bases are TGTGCCATCAGAGGGGAGGGGTCAGATACGCAGTATTTT.

This sequence joins TRBV4-2 and TRBJ2-7; D call uncertain. Germline CDR1 is LGHNA and CDR2 is YNFKEQ. The CDR3 consists of 14 residues. V was shortened by 0 bases and J by 1 base, with 7 bases between the two germline ends. In nucleotides, the CDR3 is TGTGCCAGCAGCCAAGATTACTGGTCCTACGAGCAGTACTTC. Residues: CASSQDYWSYEQYF.

The chain combines TRBV7-9 with TRBJ2-1; 9 nucleotides match TRBD2. The CDR3 has 15 residues. Germline V gene sequence: CDR1 SEHNR, CDR2 FQNEAQ (reference sequence). After removal of 4 bases from V and 8 bases from J, the junction contained 9 bases not matched to a gene. CDR3 loop: CASSSPLREGYEQFF. The CDR3, as DNA: TGTGCCAGCAGCTCCCCCTTGCGGGAGGGCTATGAGCAGTTCTTC.

V and J are TRBV19 and TRBJ2-1, with 9 nucleotides matching TRBD1. The CDR3 extends over 14 amino acids. The V segment lost 7 bases and the J segment 9 bases; nucleotides outside the gene matches: 10. Germline CDR1 is LNHDA and CDR2 is SQIVND (reference sequence). This chain's CDR3 is CASTPGQGIGEQFF. CDR3 in DNA: TGTGCCAGTACCCCGGGACAGGGTATCGGTGAGCAGTTCTTC. Together with reference TRBV19 and TRBJ2-1, the CDR3 gives the full variable domain: DGGITQSPKYLFRKEGQNVTLSCEQNLNHDAMYWYRQDPGQGLRLIYYSQIVNDFQKGDIAEGYSVSREKKESFPLTVTSAQKNPTAFYLCASTPGQGIGEQFFGPGTRLTVL.

V gene TRBV24-1 combines with J gene TRBJ2-1, with D unclear. Trimming removed 0 bases at V and 4 bases at J, with 6 bases between. The germline gives CDR1 KGHDR, CDR2 SFDVKD. This CDR3 contains 14 residues. The CDR3 spells CATSDLARYNEQFF. The CDR3 nucleotides are TGTGCCACCAGTGATTTGGCCAGATACAATGAGCAGTTCTTC.

The chain couples TRBV29-1 to TRBJ1-1; 7 nucleotides align to TRBD1. CDR1 and CDR2 from the germline V gene are SQVTM and ANQGSEA. The CDR3 has 12 amino acids. V lost 6 bases, J lost 3 bases, and 4 bases stayed unmatched. The CDR3 DNA reads TGCAGCGTCCCGGGACAGTACACTGAAGCTTTCTTT. This translates into CSVPGQYTEAFF.

This clone was seen just once. This chain connects TRBV28 to TRBJ2-4; D might be TRBD2 (5 bases). CDR1 and CDR2 from the germline V gene are MDHEN and SYDVKM. The CDR3 sequence is 17 residues long. V was shortened by 1 base and J by 0 bases, with 13 bases between the two germline ends. CDR3 nucleotides: TGTGCCAGCAGTTTATATACCCCCGGGGAAGCCAAAAACATTCAGTACTTC. This codes for CASSLYTPGEAKNIQYF. The full variable domain, with the rest looked up from reference TRBV28 and TRBJ2-4, is DVKVTQSSRYLVKRTGEKVFLECVQDMDHENMFWYRQDPGLGLRLIYFSYDVKMKEKGDIPEGYSVSREKKERFSLILESASTNQTSMYLCASSLYTPGEAKNIQYFGAGTRLSVL.

The genes are TRBV4-1 and TRBJ2-2; 14 bases fit TRBD2. CDR1 and CDR2 from the germline V gene are MGHRA and YSYEKL. CDR3 length: 16 residues. After removal of 4 bases from V and 4 bases from J, the junction contained 2 bases not matched to a gene. The CDR3 DNA sequence: TGCGCCAGCAGCCCTGGGACTAGCGGGAGCACCGGGGAGCTGTTTTTT. It specifies CASSPGTSGSTGELFF.

This clone was detected once. The gene calls are TRBV11-2 and TRBJ2-3; D is perhaps TRBD2 (6 bases). Looked up from germline, CDR1 is SGHAT and CDR2 is FQNNGV. There are 15 residues in the CDR3. Trimming pared 5 bases from V and 4 bases from J, leaving 16 bases between. CDR3 protein: CASSRIGSFPDTQYF. The CDR3, as DNA: TGTGCCAGCAGCCGAATCGGGAGTTTCCCAGATACGCAGTATTTT.

The gene calls are TRBV11-2 and TRBJ2-7; TRBD2 agrees at 8 bases. The CDR3 length is 16 residues. Germline lookup yields CDR1 SGHAT and CDR2 FQNNGV. V lost 2 bases to trimming and J lost 3 bases; unmatched junction nucleotides: 9. Here the CDR3 reads CASSLYTSGMGYEQYF. CDR3 nucleotides: TGTGCCAGCAGCTTATACACTAGCGGAATGGGCTACGAGCAGTACTTC.

V gene TRBV9 combines with J gene TRBJ2-7; D is possibly TRBD1 (5 bases). Germline-derived CDR1 and CDR2 are SGDLS and YYNGEE. The CDR3 length is 14 residues. The V gene lost 4 bases and the J gene lost 4 bases, with 15 bases spanning the gap. CDR3 sequence reads: CASSPQGIGYEQYF. Written as DNA, the CDR3 is TGTGCCAGCAGCCCTCAGGGAATCGGGTACGAGCAGTACTTC.

The CDR3 is CASSSGTGGVFSPLHF. The CDR3 region has the DNA TGTGCCAGCAGCTCGGGAACAGGGGGCGTTTTTTCACCCCTCCACTTT. The chain carries TRBV5-4 and TRBJ1-6; 9 bases fit TRBD1. V trimming: 3 bases; J trimming: 9 bases; junction bases outside the gene matches: 10. Germline-derived CDR1 and CDR2 are SGHNT and YYREEE (reference sequence). CDR3 length equals 16 residues.

The rearrangement uses TRBV7-2 and TRBJ2-7; 9 nucleotides match TRBD1. CDR1 SGHTA and CDR2 FQGNSA come from the germline V gene. Trimming cost V 1 base and J 5 bases; bases outside gene matches: 9. The CDR3 runs to 16 residues. CDR3 amino acids: CASSLEPRDRVDEQYF. CDR3 DNA: TGTGCCAGCAGCTTAGAGCCTAGGGACAGGGTGGACGAGCAGTACTTC.

This chain connects TRBV10-3 to TRBJ2-3, with D perhaps TRBD2 (6 bases). Trimming pared 2 bases from V and 6 bases from J, leaving 12 bases between. The CDR3 covers 14 residues. Germline V CDR1 and CDR2: ENHRY, SYGVKD. The CDR3 bases are TGTGCCATCAGTGAGCTCGGAGGGGTGGATACGCAGTATTTT. Translation: CAISELGGVDTQYF.

This chain uses TRBV30 with TRBJ1-1; D perhaps matches TRBD1 (5 bases). In germline, CDR1 is GTSNPN, CDR2 SVGIG (reference sequence). CDR3 length equals 16 residues. Trimming removed 0 bases from V and 4 bases from J, with 18 bases in between. The CDR3 bases are TGTGCCTGGAGTGTAAAATGGGCTATCGGGGGCACTGAAGCTTTCTTT. Encoded protein: CAWSVKWAIGGTEAFF.

The chain carries TRBV27 and TRBJ1-4; 8 bases are shared with TRBD1. The CDR3 runs 14 residues. V lost 6 bases and J lost 8; bases outside the gene matches: 8. The germline V gene encodes CDR1 MNHEY and CDR2 SMNVEV (reference sequence). The CDR3 here is CASSRQGALEKLFF. CDR3 nucleotide sequence: TGTGCCAGCAGCCGTCAGGGGGCATTGGAAAAACTGTTTTTT. Full variable domain (rest looked up from reference TRBV27 and TRBJ1-4): EAQVTQNPRYLITVTGKKLTVTCSQNMNHEYMSWYRQDPGLGLRQIYYSMNVEVTDKGDVPEGYKVSRKEKRNFPLILESPSPNQTSLYFCASSRQGALEKLFFGSGTQLSVL.

The chain employs TRBV18 and TRBJ2-5; D remains unclear. The length of the CDR3 is 11 residues. Germline V CDR1 and CDR2: KGHSH, LQKENI. Trimming removed 3 bases from V and 3 bases from J, with 2 bases in between. CDR3 residues: CASSPKETQYF. DNA of the CDR3: TGTGCCAGCTCACCTAAAGAGACCCAGTACTTC.

The V and J genes are TRBV5-1 and TRBJ2-3; a weak D match, TRBD1 (5 bases). There are 15 residues in the CDR3. Germline lookup yields CDR1 SGHRS and CDR2 YFSETQ. V was clipped by 0 bases and J by 0 bases, with 8 bases between them. The CDR3 here is CASSLEGASTDTQYF. In nucleotides, the CDR3 is TGCGCCAGCAGCTTGGAAGGGGCTAGCACAGATACGCAGTATTTT.

The chain recombines TRBV7-3 with TRBJ1-1, with D maybe TRBD1 (5 bases). There are 14 residues in the CDR3. Looked up from germline, CDR1 is SGHTA and CDR2 is FQGTGA. Trimming shortened V by 4 bases and J by 4 bases, and 13 bases separated the two germline ends. CDR3 bases: TGTGCCAGCAGCTCAGGGATCTCGGGCACTGAAGCTTTCTTT. This gives the protein CASSSGISGTEAFF.

There are a few counts of this clone. This chain joins TRBV7-2 and TRBJ2-7; D unresolved. V was cut by 5 bases and J by 4 bases, with 6 bases left in between. The CDR3 is 11 residues long. Germline CDR1 and CDR2: SGHTA and FQGNSA. DNA for the CDR3: TGTGCCAGCAGCCTAAGGTACGAGCAGTACTTC. It yields the protein CASSLRYEQYF.

The chain carries TRBV5-1 and TRBJ2-3; D may be TRBD2 (5 bases). The CDR3 sequence is 16 residues long. The germline V gene encodes CDR1 SGHRS and CDR2 YFSETQ. The V end lost 6 bases, the J end lost 4 bases, and 21 bases lay between the germline ends. Here the CDR3 DNA reads TGCGCCAGCACCCGAGGGAGTTCTGGTGATGCAGATACGCAGTATTTT. Its protein product is CASTRGSSGDADTQYF.

The rearrangement uses TRBV3-1 (or the pseudogene TRBV3-2) and TRBJ1-1, with a possible D match to TRBD1 (6 bases). The CDR3 length is 13 residues. The V end was cut by 1 base, the J end by 5 bases, with 8 bases between. Germline lookup yields CDR1 LGHDT and CDR2 YNNKEL (reference sequence). The CDR3 bases are TGTGCCAGCAGCCAAGTCACAGGGACTGAAGCTTTCTTT. Encoded protein: CASSQVTGTEAFF.

The chain carries TRBV10-3 and TRBJ1-2, with 8 nucleotides matching TRBD1. V shed 6 bases, J shed 4 bases, and the junction held 7 bases outside the gene matches. The CDR3 has 14 amino acids. From germline, CDR1 is ENHRY and CDR2 SYGVKD. This chain's CDR3 is CAIRGGQGGYGYTF. The CDR3 coding sequence is TGTGCCATCAGGGGCGGACAGGGTGGCTATGGCTACACCTTC.